A single sample is the source of the 5 T cell receptor beta chains below, sequenced in a study of shared clonotypes between healthy human individuals. Measured with immunoSEQ multiplex PCR; TCRdb has only the in-frame clones, and not every one. The sample has about 2.3 million clones; roughly 93% are singletons. Sample: naive CD4+ T cells from PBMCs. The subset: CD45RA+ positively selected. The source is a man aged 18 to 35 in good health. Some clones in this sample may be carry-over from other donors' samples.

The chain is built from TRBV14 and TRBJ1-1; no clear D gene. The CDR3 is 15 amino acids. V lost 4 bases, J lost 6 bases, and 18 bases lay in between. Per germline, CDR1 SGHDN and CDR2 FVKESK. CDR3 amino acids: CASSLQRMGLAEAFF. Here the CDR3 DNA reads TGTGCCAGCAGCCTACAGAGGATGGGGTTGGCTGAAGCTTTCTTT.

The chain uses TRBV7-9 and TRBJ2-1; perhaps D is TRBD1 or TRBD2 (5 bases each). Germline V gives CDR1 SEHNR, CDR2 FQNEAQ (reference sequence). Between the trimmed V and J ends, which lost 3 bases and 0 bases, there was a span of 12 bases. CDR3 size: 16 residues. Written as DNA, the CDR3 is TGTGCCAGCAGCTTGCTATGGGGGTCCTCCTACAATGAGCAGTTCTTC. Amino acid sequence: CASSLLWGSSYNEQFF.

The chain couples TRBV27 to TRBJ2-2; D is unclear. This CDR3 is built from 16 residues. The ends were cut back, 2 bases at V and 4 bases at J, with 14 bases in the middle. Germline CDR1 reads MNHEY; CDR2 reads SMNVEV (reference sequence). In DNA form, the CDR3 reads TGTGCCAGCAGTTTACTCTCCCGGGCCTCCACCGGGGAGCTGTTTTTT. Translation gives CASSLLSRASTGELFF.

The CDR3 loop is CASSQDRAGGVYNEQFF. Here the CDR3 DNA reads TGCGCCAGCAGCCAAGATCGGGCAGGGGGAGTGTACAATGAGCAGTTCTTC. This chain joins TRBV4-3 and TRBJ2-1; 7 bases map to TRBD1. The CDR3 is 17 residues long. Trimming at V came to 0 bases and at J to 4 bases, leaving 9 bases not matched to a gene. Looked up from germline, CDR1 is LGHNA and CDR2 is YSLEER.

CDR3 region: CASSQDPFGVPTREFF. In DNA form, the CDR3 reads TGCGCCAGCAGCCAAGATCCATTCGGAGTACCAACAAGGGAGTTCTTC. V usage is TRBV4-1 and J usage is TRBJ2-1, with no clear D. The CDR3 runs to 16 residues. V was shortened by 0 bases and J by 14 bases, with 23 bases between the two germline ends. Germline V gives CDR1 MGHRA, CDR2 YSYEKL.